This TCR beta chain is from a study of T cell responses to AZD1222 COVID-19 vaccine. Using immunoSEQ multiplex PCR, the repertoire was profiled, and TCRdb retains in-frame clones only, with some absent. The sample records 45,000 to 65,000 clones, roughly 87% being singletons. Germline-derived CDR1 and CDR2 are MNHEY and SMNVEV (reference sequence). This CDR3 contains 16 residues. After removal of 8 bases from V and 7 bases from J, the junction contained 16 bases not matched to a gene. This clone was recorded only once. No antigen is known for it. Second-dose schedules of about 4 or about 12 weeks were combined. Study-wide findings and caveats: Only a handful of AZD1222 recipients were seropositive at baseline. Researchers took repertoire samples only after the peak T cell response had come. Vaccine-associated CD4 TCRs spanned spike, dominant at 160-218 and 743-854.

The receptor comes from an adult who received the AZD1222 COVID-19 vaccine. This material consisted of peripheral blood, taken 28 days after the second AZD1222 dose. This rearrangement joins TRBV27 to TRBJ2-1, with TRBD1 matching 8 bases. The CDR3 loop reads CASSRDRTITGNEQFF. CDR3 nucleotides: TGTGCCAGCTCGAGGGACAGGACTATAACGGGTAATGAGCAGTTCTTC.